This record concerns one T cell receptor beta chain sequence. Its cognate antigen is unknown. These data originate in a study of beta chain features in type 1 diabetes. This CDR3 contains 12 residues. With V trimmed by 6 bases and J by 15 bases, 7 bases remained unmatched. Germline CDR1 SNHLY, CDR2 FYNNEI. The investigators reverse transcribed all of the isolated RNA, so they sequenced expressed TCRB transcripts. Profiled with immunoSEQ multiplex PCR; TCRdb holds only in-frame clones, not every one. This table holds 640,000 or so clones, roughly an eighth found once. The study, taken as a whole, reports: In type 1 diabetes patients, VDJ junctions had fewer insertions; deletions at these junctions were more frequent. TCRB CDR3s were moderately but significantly shorter in Type 1 diabetes patients in all four CD4+ subsets.

The V gene is TRBV2, the J gene TRBJ1-4; TRBD1 aligns across 10 bases. Sequences were obtained from naive CD4+ T cells from blood. The sequence came from a man between 18 and 29 years old with type 1 diabetes. CDR3 in DNA: TGTGCCAGCAGAGACAGGGGGCCGGAGGTGTTTTTT. Its protein is CASRDRGPEVFF.